One and the same sample provided the 24 T cell receptor beta chains below, sequenced in a study of blood T cell repertoires in COVID-19. Sequenced by immunoSEQ multiplex PCR; TCRdb stores in-frame clones only, minus some. The sample holds 300,000 to 400,000 clones; under 95% are singletons and the top ten take approximately 3.5%. Sample: peripheral blood. The receptor source for this set is a woman aged 18-35 years who had recovered from COVID-19.

The chain combines TRBV6-5 with TRBJ1-5, with D maybe TRBD1 (5 bases). V shed 5 bases and J shed 1 base, with 9 bases lying between them. The CDR3 contains 14 residues. Germline CDR1 reads MNHEY; CDR2 reads SVGAGI. The CDR3 DNA reads TGTGCCAGCAGTAAAAGACAGAGCAATCAGCCCCAGCATTTT. Translating it yields CASSKRQSNQPQHF.

V usage is TRBV6-6 and J usage is TRBJ1-4, with D unclear. Germline CDR1 MNHNY, CDR2 SVGAGI (reference sequence). The ends were cut back, 8 bases at V and 0 bases at J, with 13 bases in the middle. This CDR3 contains 15 residues. In DNA form, the CDR3 reads TGTGCCAGCGCAGAAGACTATGCAACTAATGAAAAACTGTTTTTT. This codes for CASAEDYATNEKLFF.

Here the CDR3 reads CASSPRGGIGQPQHF. DNA for the CDR3: TGTGCCAGCAGTCCCCGTGGGGGGATCGGTCAGCCCCAGCATTTT. This sequence joins TRBV6-5 and TRBJ1-5; D may be TRBD1 (5 bases). The V end lost 5 bases, the J end lost 6 bases, and 17 bases lay between the germline ends. This CDR3 contains 15 residues. In germline, CDR1 is MNHEY, CDR2 SVGAGI.

The chain employs TRBV6-2 or TRBV6-3 and TRBJ2-2; unclear D gene. The V end lost 2 bases, the J end lost 5 bases, and 9 bases lay between the germline ends. The CDR3 totals 14 residues. CDR1 and CDR2 from the germline V gene are MNHEY and SVGEGT. The CDR3 coding sequence is TGTGCCAGCAGTTACCTCGTACGGACCGGGGAGCTGTTTTTT. This codes for CASSYLVRTGELFF.

The chain is built from TRBV5-4 and TRBJ2-7; TRBD1 matches at 9 bases. CDR3 length: 16 amino acids. CDR1 is SGHNT, CDR2 YYREEE, per germline (reference sequence). V shed 2 bases, J shed 0 bases, and the junction held 6 bases outside the gene matches. The CDR3 sequence: CASSLQGAESSYEQYV. The CDR3 DNA sequence: TGTGCCAGCAGCTTACAGGGGGCCGAAAGCTCCTACGAGCAGTACGTC.

This chain links TRBV6-5 with TRBJ2-1; 10 nucleotides match TRBD1. The ends lost 4 bases at V and 7 bases at J; junction bases unmatched: 10. Germline CDR1 reads MNHEY; CDR2 reads SVGAGI. This CDR3 comprises 16 residues. The CDR3 nucleotides read TGTGCCAGCAGTTCCACCGGGACAGGGGAACGGAATGAGCAGTTCTTC. Translation: CASSSTGTGERNEQFF.

The genes are TRBV11-3 and TRBJ2-1; 7 bases agree with TRBD2. Germline CDR1 SGHNT, CDR2 YENEEA. Trimming removed 1 base from V and 6 bases from J; junction bases left unmatched: 12. The CDR3 has 17 residues. As DNA, the CDR3 is TGTGCCAGCAGCTTAGTTAGTGGGGCGGGGAGGGGCAATGAGCAGTTCTTC. Its translation: CASSLVSGAGRGNEQFF.

The CDR3 nucleotides are TGTGCCAGCAGCTTGGGCGGCGCGGGGCAAGAGACCCAGTACTTC. Its protein is CASSLGGAGQETQYF. The chain joins TRBV5-4 to TRBJ2-5; D is possibly TRBD2 (6 bases). The CDR3 runs 15 residues. V shed 0 bases and J shed 2 bases, with 11 bases lying between them. Germline V CDR1 and CDR2: SGHNT, YYREEE (reference sequence).

The J gene is TRBJ2-2, the V gene TRBV19; D unresolved. Germline V gene sequence: CDR1 LNHDA, CDR2 SQIVND (reference sequence). This CDR3 contains 15 residues. The V and J ends lost 3 bases and 2 bases respectively, with 10 bases between them. CDR3 amino acids: CASSISLTNTGELFF. CDR3 sequence (DNA): TGTGCCAGTAGTATCAGTCTTACAAACACCGGGGAGCTGTTTTTT.

The chain is built from TRBV27 and TRBJ1-5; 7 positions match TRBD1. CDR3 length: 15 residues. The germline CDR1 and CDR2 sequences are MNHEY and SMNVEV (reference sequence). The trim removed 5 bases at V and 4 bases at J, leaving 8 bases unmatched. The CDR3 protein is CASSLTNRGNQPQHF. As DNA, the CDR3 is TGTGCCAGCAGTCTTACCAACAGGGGTAATCAGCCCCAGCATTTT.

The chain couples TRBV28 to TRBJ1-1; 11 bases agree with TRBD1. V gave up 9 bases and J gave up 1 base; unmatched junction bases: 7. CDR1 and CDR2 from the germline V gene are MDHEN and SYDVKM. The CDR3 spans 15 residues. The CDR3 reads CASKGQGAENTEAFF. The CDR3 DNA is TGTGCCAGTAAAGGACAGGGGGCCGAGAACACTGAAGCTTTCTTT.

This clone came up a few times. The V call is TRBV3-1 (or the pseudogene TRBV3-2), the J call TRBJ1-4, with a possible D match to TRBD1 (6 bases). The CDR3 length is 18 residues. Germline lookup yields CDR1 LGHDT and CDR2 YNNKEL (reference sequence). Trimming pared 5 bases from V and 4 bases from J, leaving 23 bases between. The DNA for the CDR3 is TGTGCCAGCAGCTCATACAGGGACCCGACTCCCTTTAATGAAAAACTGTTTTTT. This codes for CASSSYRDPTPFNEKLFF.

The chain links TRBV6-5 to TRBJ1-1, with TRBD1 identical over 9 bases. This CDR3 spans 14 amino acids. Germline V CDR1 and CDR2: MNHEY, SVGAGI. The junction had 3 bases not matched to a gene; V was cut back by 4 bases and J by 3 bases. The CDR3 here is CASSSGQGYTEAFF. As DNA, the CDR3 is TGTGCCAGCAGTTCTGGACAGGGGTACACTGAAGCTTTCTTT.

J is TRBJ1-1 and V is TRBV29-1; a weak D match, TRBD1 (6 bases). Trimming took 7 bases from V and 3 from J, leaving 18 bases between them. The CDR3 loop spans 14 amino acids. CDR1 and CDR2 (germline): SQVTM, ANQGSEA. CDR3 in DNA: TGCAGCGCCCATAGGGCAGGGGATCACACTGAAGCTTTCTTT. Translating it yields CSAHRAGDHTEAFF.

This clone appeared a single time. This chain uses TRBV2 with TRBJ2-2, with D maybe TRBD2 (6 bases). The CDR3 consists of 14 residues. The V gene's germline CDR1 is SNHLY and CDR2 FYNNEI. V was clipped by 6 bases and J by 5 bases, with 13 bases between them. DNA of the CDR3: TGTGCCAGCAGCCCCCCTGGGACTACCGGGGAGCTGTTTTTT. Translating gives CASSPPGTTGELFF.

This sequence joins TRBV14 and TRBJ2-1; TRBD2 might be the D (5 bases). CDR1 is SGHDN and CDR2 is FVKESK in the germline V gene. Trimming took 0 bases from V and 2 from J, leaving 11 bases between them. The CDR3 is made up of 16 amino acids. The CDR3 here is CASSQDRGFTYNEQFF. CDR3 bases: TGTGCCAGCAGCCAAGATCGAGGGTTTACCTACAATGAGCAGTTCTTC.

V and J are TRBV7-9 and TRBJ1-2; D perhaps matches TRBD1 (6 bases). From germline, CDR1 is SEHNR and CDR2 FQNEAQ (reference sequence). Trimming shortened V by 1 base and J by 6 bases, and 6 bases separated the two germline ends. The CDR3 contains 12 residues. CDR3: CASSLDRDGYTF. The CDR3 DNA sequence: TGTGCCAGCAGCTTAGACAGGGATGGCTACACCTTC.

The chain employs TRBV30 and TRBJ1-2; TRBD1 matches at 7 bases. This CDR3 contains 11 residues. CDR1 and CDR2 (germline): GTSNPN, SVGIG (reference sequence). Trimming took 5 bases from V and 6 from J; bases not matched to a gene: 3. The CDR3 loop is CAWPGGHGYTF. The CDR3 region has the DNA TGTGCCTGGCCAGGGGGTCATGGCTACACCTTC. Combining the CDR3 with reference TRBV30 and TRBJ1-2 gives the whole variable domain SQTIHQWPATLVQPVGSPLSLECTVEGTSNPNLYWYRQAAGRGLQLLFYSVGIGQISSEVPQNLSASRPQDRQFILSSKKLLLSDSGFYLCAWPGGHGYTFGSGTRLTVV.

The V call is TRBV29-1, the J call TRBJ2-2; the D gene is possibly TRBD1 (6 bases). V was clipped by 6 bases and J by 5 bases, with 19 bases between them. The germline gives CDR1 SQVTM, CDR2 ANQGSEA. This CDR3 comprises 15 residues. The CDR3: CSVRTPLQGTGELFF. The CDR3 DNA reads TGCAGCGTCCGGACCCCCTTACAGGGAACCGGGGAGCTGTTTTTT.

As regards this clone: Other DNA sequences in this sample translate to the same CDR3. J is TRBJ1-2 and V is TRBV7-2, with 10 positions matching TRBD1. Germline V gene lookup returns CDR1 SGHTA and CDR2 FQGNSA. This CDR3 has 14 amino acids. After removal of 4 bases from V and 5 bases from J, the junction contained 4 bases not matched to a gene. The CDR3 DNA sequence: TGTGCCAGCAGCTCCCGGGACAGGGGTTATGGCTACACCTTC. This translates into CASSSRDRGYGYTF.

V usage is TRBV2 and J usage is TRBJ2-3; 10 positions agree with TRBD2. Per the germline V gene, CDR1 is SNHLY and CDR2 is FYNNEI. The length of the CDR3 is 16 residues. With 6 bases clipped from V and 1 base from J, the junction kept 7 bases outside the gene matches. The DNA of the CDR3 is TGTGCCAGCAGCTCTAGCGGGAGACGGGGCACAGATACGCAGTATTTT. Protein sequence: CASSSSGRRGTDTQYF.

The rearrangement links TRBV10-3 to TRBJ1-6; 10 bases align to TRBD1. The V gene's germline CDR1 is ENHRY and CDR2 SYGVKD. This CDR3 has 20 amino acids. After removal of 6 bases from V and 10 bases from J, the junction contained 24 bases not matched to a gene. For the CDR3, the DNA is TGTGCCATCAGCCCCGGAACCGGCGGAACCGGGACAGGGGTCTACTCACCCCTCCACTTT. Translation gives CAISPGTGGTGTGVYSPLHF.

The chain joins TRBV9 to TRBJ2-7; D is unclear. Per germline, CDR1 SGDLS and CDR2 YYNGEE. V lost 0 bases, J lost 3 bases, and 10 bases lay in between. The CDR3 runs 14 residues. CDR3 in DNA: TGTGCCAGCAGCGTAGTTCCCGGGTACTACGAGCAGTACGTC. Protein product: CASSVVPGYYEQYV.

The chain recombines TRBV30 with TRBJ1-2, with 8 nucleotides matching TRBD1. The CDR3 consists of 11 residues. Germline V lookup: CDR1 GTSNPN, CDR2 SVGIG (reference sequence). The ends lost 2 bases at V and 14 bases at J; junction bases unmatched: 7. CDR3 sequence reads: CAWSLGDRITF. CDR3 coding DNA: TGTGCCTGGAGTCTCGGGGACAGGATAACCTTC. The full variable domain, rest sourced from reference TRBV30 and TRBJ1-2, is SQTIHQWPATLVQPVGSPLSLECTVEGTSNPNLYWYRQAAGRGLQLLFYSVGIGQISSEVPQNLSASRPQDRQFILSSKKLLLSDSGFYLCAWSLGDRITFGSGTRLTVV.